The entry below gives a single T cell receptor (beta chain) sequence along with its context. The sample originates from a study of shared clonotypes between healthy human individuals. Original processing methods: Filtering was not the same, since immunoSEQ gave junction-only sequences without quality scores. Here immunoSEQ multiplex PCR was the method, and the copy in TCRdb shows in-frame clones only, minus some. V, J and clone size reflect that table, while D and trimming were determined from the DNA. The table lists millions of clones, 90% to 95% of them singletons. Sequencing used naive CD4+ T cells sorted from blood. The subset was: CD45RA+ positively selected. The receptor was derived from a man younger than 35 in good health.

The CDR3 loop reads CASSLEAIGPGNTIYF. The CDR3 region has the DNA TGCGCCAGCAGCTTGGAAGCAATAGGACCTGGAAACACCATATATTTT. J is TRBJ1-3 and V is TRBV5-1; D remains ambiguous. The CDR3 is 16 amino acids. The germline gives CDR1 SGHRS, CDR2 YFSETQ. Trimming shortened V by 0 bases and J by 2 bases, and 12 bases separated the two germline ends. The full variable domain, in which reference TRBV5-1 and TRBJ1-3 provide the parts outside the CDR3, is KAGVTQTPRYLIKTRGQQVTLSCSPISGHRSVSWYQQTPGQGLQFLFEYFSETQRNKGNFPGRFSGRQFSNSRSEMNVSTLELGDSALYLCASSLEAIGPGNTIYFGEGSWLTVV.